The rows below give T cell receptor beta chains drawn from one sample of a study of cytotoxic CD8 clonotypes in ibrutinib-treated CLL. The assay was immunoSEQ multiplex PCR, and TCRdb's table has in-frame clones only and misses some. The table includes approximately 350,000 clones, 67% detected once. The sequencing used PBMCs, collected after 36 months of ibrutinib treatment. The receptor source for this set is a human donor with chronic lymphocytic leukemia. The conserved cysteine and the conserved F or W are not part of the CDR3 here. The order of the fields is V gene, clone size, CDR3 protein. Clone size is shown for a subset of rows, as once, few, many or a class of expanded clone.

TRBV5-1	few	ASSFSGTAPGDEQF
TRBV6-6	.	ASSYSSGEVYEQY
TRBV6-5	few	ASSLMTGEQY
TRBV13	.	ASSLTGKSSYEQY
TRBV7-7	.	ASSLADSSDEQY
TRBV6-1	.	AGKKVHNSPLH
TRBV5-1	.	ASTPSPTGNSGNTIY
TRBV27	few	ASSLSGFGYT
TRBV19	.	ASTMNYGAANPGNYGYT
TRBV5-1	.	ASSLDRVSGNTIY
TRBV5-1	few	ASSPRGESAYEQY
TRBV9	.	ASSVAPGTFNEKLF
TRBV4-1	few	ASSQSSDRGRTDTQY
TRBV14	.	ASNGGDSYEQY
TRBV6-1	.	ASSDWNEQF
TRBV27	.	ASSLRGTSVFYEQY
TRBV7-2	few	ASSDLTISYT
TRBV19	.	ASRPTSVYNEQF
TRBV9	.	ASSERTFSEAF
TRBV18	.	ASSGDGLNQPQH
TRBV5-1	.	ASSPGSGKNYGYT
TRBV5-1	.	ASSLVLAGATSEQF
TRBV2	.	ASSRDRGFGGYT
TRBV29-1	few	SVVGGAIREQF
TRBV4-1	.	ASSHPGLFSEQY
TRBV6-5	.	ASSYRGGEQY
TRBV4-1	.	ASSQGSGSGGELF
TRBV4-1	.	ASSKRGGSRDTDTQY
TRBV18	few	ASSAGPLYEQY
TRBV21-1	once	ASSPRDRVWEKLF
TRBV6-5	.	ASSYRAGGGYT
TRBV11-3	once	ASSSTGTGGSEQY
TRBV29-1	.	SVDRDAETQY
TRBV27	.	ASSPYQGYTQY
TRBV5-4	.	ASSADVTSTDTQY
TRBV9	few	ASSGGTGSSSPLH
TRBV5-1	few	ASSLGLAGRYEQY
TRBV6-6	.	ASSYSGARHEKLF
TRBV28	few	ASSYRRPGLAVTGELF
TRBV19	few	ASSPGTYEQY
TRBV23-1	few	ASSLAGQTGANVLT
TRBV6-4	few	ASSEGTGTEQY
TRBV12-5	.	ASGPRATSTDTQY
TRBV2	few	ASSAGQRNQPQH
TRBV29-1	.	SVLYPGQLSTNEKLF
TRBV5-4	.	ASSLLTSGRATDTQY
TRBV10-3	.	AISGDAETQY
TRBV28	.	ASEKGQGGTDTQY